This T cell receptor (beta chain) derives from a study of T cell repertoires in ileal Crohn's disease. General study points: High-frequency clones were more common in sorted CD8 than CD4 cells. Clonality above 26.8% at surgery always came with endoscopic recurrence.

TCRdb's table, derived via immunoSEQ multiplex PCR, lists solely in-frame clones and lacks some. The table includes over a thousand clones, 80% to 85% detected once. Germline V gene lookup returns CDR1 MNHEY and CDR2 SMNVEV (reference sequence). The CDR3 loop spans 14 amino acids. V was pared by 4 bases and J by 4 bases, with 13 bases between. A note on this clone: Its target is not known.

The sequence was obtained from an adult with Crohn's disease. The rearrangement uses TRBV27 and TRBJ1-2; D not resolved. The sequencing sample was made of ileal tissue. CDR3 bases: TGTGCCAGCAGTTCCAGTCTACAGCCCTATGGCTACACCTTC. Translating gives CASSSSLQPYGYTF.